This T cell receptor beta chain originates from a study of shared clonotypes between healthy human individuals. The naive CD8 fraction comprised CD45RO-negative cells positively selected for CCR7 and excluded terminally differentiated effector memory CD45RA+ cells. The assay ran at deep level. Every subset had its genomic DNA shared out evenly among several immunoSEQ plates. The authors loaded about 200 ng DNA, 25,000 to 30,000 T cell genomes, into sorted-subset replicate PCRs. Sequenced by immunoSEQ multiplex PCR; TCRdb stores in-frame clones only, minus some. Among around 2,000,000 clones listed, just under 95% were seen once. The V gene lost 5 bases and the J gene lost 0 bases, with 9 bases spanning the gap. Germline V lookup: CDR1 GTSNPN, CDR2 SVGIG (reference sequence). The CDR3 runs 13 residues. To note about this clone: Its target is unknown.

Study findings and constraints: Memory subsets had estimated richness that was generally smaller than that of naive subsets.

J is TRBJ2-3 and V is TRBV30; D possibly corresponds to TRBD2 (6 bases). The sample was naive CD8+ T cells sorted from blood. This sequence originates from a young man in good health. CDR3 sequence reads: CAWSLASTDTQYF. The CDR3 coding sequence is TGTGCCTGGTCCCTAGCGAGCACAGATACGCAGTATTTT.